One and the same sample provided the 11 T cell receptor beta chains below, sequenced in a study of graft-versus-host responses after intestinal transplantation (dated by TCRdb to 2020 to 2022). The library came from the immunoSEQ multiplex PCR assay. TCRdb provides this immuneACCESS table in a form limited to in-frame rearrangements. Some clones are lacking; in checked studies, under half of them reflect an unresolved V gene, and why the rest are absent is not known. In all, the sample holds approximately 19,000 clones, and about 93% of those were seen once. Clones ranked in the top ten supply 1.5% to 2.5% of the sample. The sample consisted of PBMCs, taken less than 400 days after transplant. These receptors came from a human patient who received an intestinal transplant, so some T cells may come from the graft donor.

The chain combines TRBV6-1 with TRBJ2-7, with 8 bases fitting TRBD2. The CDR3 is 15 amino acids. The germline V gene has CDR1 MNHNS and CDR2 SASEGT. J lost 6 bases, V lost 3 bases, and 10 bases had no gene match. This CDR3 reads CASSESGGGSFEQYF. The CDR3, as DNA: TGTGCCAGCAGTGAGTCCGGCGGGGGGTCGTTCGAGCAGTACTTC.

The gene calls are TRBV19 and TRBJ2-1, with D tentatively TRBD2 (6 bases). The ends were cut back, 7 bases at V and 4 bases at J, with 14 bases in the middle. The CDR3 has 14 amino acids. The germline V gene has CDR1 LNHDA and CDR2 SQIVND (reference sequence). The DNA for the CDR3 is TGTGCCAGTACGGGGGAGCGATTATACAATGAGCAGTTCTTC. This translates into CASTGERLYNEQFF. Full variable domain (outside the CDR3, taken from reference TRBV19 and TRBJ2-1): DGGITQSPKYLFRKEGQNVTLSCEQNLNHDAMYWYRQDPGQGLRLIYYSQIVNDFQKGDIAEGYSVSREKKESFPLTVTSAQKNPTAFYLCASTGERLYNEQFFGPGTRLTVL.

The chain joins TRBV9 to TRBJ2-3, with 9 nucleotides matching TRBD1. The germline V gene encodes CDR1 SGDLS and CDR2 YYNGEE. V trimming: 0 bases; J trimming: 5 bases; junction bases outside the gene matches: 1. CDR3 length: 14 amino acids. DNA of the CDR3: TGTGCCAGCAGCGTAGGACAGGGGGGAGATACGCAGTATTTT. This codes for CASSVGQGGDTQYF.

The V gene is TRBV7-3, the J gene TRBJ2-3; D possibly corresponds to TRBD2 (6 bases). Per the germline V gene, CDR1 is SGHTA and CDR2 is FQGTGA. This CDR3 has 14 residues. The V and J ends lost 5 bases and 1 base respectively, with 10 bases between them. CDR3 region: CASSPGGGTDTQYF. The CDR3 bases are TGTGCCAGCAGCCCCGGGGGAGGCACAGATACGCAGTATTTT.

The genes are TRBV28 and TRBJ2-3, with 9 bases that match TRBD1. CDR3 length: 13 residues. Germline V gene lookup returns CDR1 MDHEN and CDR2 SYDVKM. V shed 10 bases, J shed 5 bases, and the junction held 7 bases outside the gene matches. CDR3 sequence (DNA): TGTGCCACAAGGACAGGGGTGAAAGATACGCAGTATTTT. Its protein product is CATRTGVKDTQYF.

The rearrangement links TRBV4-1 to TRBJ2-5; maybe TRBD2 (5 bases). CDR1 and CDR2 (germline): MGHRA, YSYEKL. The length of the CDR3 is 19 residues. Trimming took 0 bases from V and 0 from J, leaving 20 bases between them. CDR3 DNA: TGCGCCAGCAGCCAAGAACCCCCCCAAGGGTACGGGGACCAAGAGACCCAGTACTTC. Encoded protein: CASSQEPPQGYGDQETQYF.

The chain links TRBV6-4 to TRBJ1-4; D is perhaps TRBD1 (6 bases). V lost 7 bases, J lost 8 bases, and 11 bases lay in between. This CDR3 contains 12 residues. CDR1 and CDR2 (germline): MRHNA, SNTAGT. Written as DNA, the CDR3 is TGTGCCAGCAAAATACAGGGCGAAAAACTGTTTTTT. Protein product: CASKIQGEKLFF.

This sequence joins TRBV28 and TRBJ2-2; D remains ambiguous. With 4 bases removed from V and 6 bases from J, the gap between germline ends came to 9 bases. Germline CDR1 is MDHEN and CDR2 is SYDVKM. The CDR3 spans 13 residues. The CDR3 is CASSSPGSGELFF. The CDR3 DNA sequence: TGTGCCAGCAGTTCTCCAGGATCCGGGGAGCTGTTTTTT.

V and J are TRBV6-5 and TRBJ2-1, with D hard to call. CDR1 and CDR2 (germline): MNHEY, SVGAGI. The CDR3 contains 13 residues. The ends were cut back, 7 bases at V and 6 bases at J, with 13 bases in the middle. In nucleotides, the CDR3 is TGTGCCAGCATGCGTAGCCTGGGCAATGAGCAGTTCTTC. It is translated as CASMRSLGNEQFF.

As for this clone: The same CDR3 also results from other DNA sequences found in this sample. The CDR3: CASSLLAGGRGNEQFF. In nucleotides, the CDR3 is TGTGCCAGCAGCCTCCTAGCGGGGGGGCGGGGAAATGAGCAGTTCTTC. The chain carries TRBV4-2 and TRBJ2-1, with TRBD2 matching over 12 bases. After removal of 4 bases from V and 7 bases from J, the junction contained 8 bases not matched to a gene. CDR3 length equals 16 residues. Germline V gives CDR1 LGHNA, CDR2 YNFKEQ.

The gene calls are TRBV6-6 and TRBJ2-5; D perhaps matches TRBD2 (6 bases). The V gene lost 1 base and the J gene lost 1 base, with 10 bases spanning the gap. CDR1 is MNHNY, CDR2 SVGAGI, per germline (reference sequence). The CDR3 is made up of 15 amino acids. In nucleotides, the CDR3 is TGTGCCAGCAGTTACTTCAGGGAGGTCCAAGAGACCCAGTACTTC. Encoded protein: CASSYFREVQETQYF.